This T cell receptor beta chain was recovered during a study of shared clonotypes between healthy human individuals. The method was immunoSEQ multiplex PCR; TCRdb's version includes in-frame clones alone and lacks a portion of them. The repertoire holds a few hundred thousand clones, with around 86% as singletons. In its sample, this clone was seen many times. This CDR3 has 14 amino acids. Per germline, CDR1 MNHEY and CDR2 SVGAGI. Trimming at V came to 2 bases and at J to 5 bases, leaving 3 bases not matched to a gene. The sequenced sample was memory CD8+ T cells sorted from blood. The subset was: CD45RO+ cells pooled with CCR7-negative TemRA cells. The chain carries TRBV6-5 and TRBJ1-5; TRBD1 matches at 7 bases. The receptor comes from a man younger than 35 in good health. In DNA, the CDR3 is TGTGCCAGCAGTTACCGCGACAGGGATCAGCCCCAGCATTTT. Translated, it gives CASSYRDRDQPQHF.